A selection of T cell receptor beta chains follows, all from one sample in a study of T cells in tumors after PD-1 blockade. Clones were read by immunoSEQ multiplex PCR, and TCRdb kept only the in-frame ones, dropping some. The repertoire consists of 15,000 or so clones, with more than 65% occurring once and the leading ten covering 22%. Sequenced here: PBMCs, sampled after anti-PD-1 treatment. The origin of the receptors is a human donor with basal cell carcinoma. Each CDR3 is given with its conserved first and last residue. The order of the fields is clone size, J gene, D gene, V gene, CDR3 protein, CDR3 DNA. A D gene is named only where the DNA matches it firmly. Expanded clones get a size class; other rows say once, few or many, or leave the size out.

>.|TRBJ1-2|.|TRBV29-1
CSVGVGYGYTF
TGCAGCGTTGGCGTTGGCTATGGCTACACCTTC
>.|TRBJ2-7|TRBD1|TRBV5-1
CASSLGTGPYEQYF
TGCGCCAGCAGCTTAGGGACAGGACCCTACGAGCAGTACTTC
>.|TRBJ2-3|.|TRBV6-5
CASSYLGFPDTQYF
TGTGCCAGCAGCTACCTTGGTTTCCCAGATACGCAGTATTTT
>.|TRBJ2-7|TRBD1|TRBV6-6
CASSYSRTGNEQYF
TGTGCCAGCAGTTACTCGCGGACAGGCAACGAGCAGTACTTC
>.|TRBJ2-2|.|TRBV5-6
CASSSLGELLF
TGTGCCAGCAGTTCCCTCGGGGAGCTGCTTTTT
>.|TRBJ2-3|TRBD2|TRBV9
CASSPRTSPLTDTQYF
TGTGCCAGCAGCCCTAGGACTAGCCCCCTGACAGATACGCAGTATTTT
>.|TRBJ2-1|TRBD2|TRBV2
CASSYGWAGVGSSYNEQFF
TGTGCCAGCAGTTATGGGTGGGCGGGGGTGGGGAGCTCCTACAATGAGCAGTTCTTC
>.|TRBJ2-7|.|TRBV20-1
CSASKGFEQYF
TGCAGTGCGAGTAAGGGGTTCGAGCAGTACTTC
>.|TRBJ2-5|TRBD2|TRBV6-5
CASSSLTSGGQETQYF
TGTGCCAGCAGTTCTTTGACTAGCGGGGGGCAAGAGACCCAGTACTTC
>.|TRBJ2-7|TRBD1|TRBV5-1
CASSEGTGGDEQYF
TGCGCCAGCAGCGAAGGGACAGGGGGCGACGAGCAGTACTTC
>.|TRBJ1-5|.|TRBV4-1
CASSQGEFGKGGSNQPQHF
TGCGCCAGCAGCCAAGGGGAGTTTGGGAAGGGTGGAAGCAATCAGCCCCAGCATTTT
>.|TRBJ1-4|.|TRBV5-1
CASSPLGVLNEKLFF
TGCGCCAGCAGCCCCCTAGGGGTCCTTAATGAAAAACTGTTTTTT
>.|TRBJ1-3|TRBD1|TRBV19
CASSKPGQPSGNTIYF
TGTGCCAGTAGTAAACCGGGACAGCCCTCTGGAAACACCATATATTTT
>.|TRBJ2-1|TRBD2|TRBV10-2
CASSDLAGGLNEQFF
TGCGCCAGCAGTGACTTAGCGGGAGGGCTCAATGAGCAGTTCTTC
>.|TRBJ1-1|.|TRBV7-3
CASSLGTRTEAFF
TGTGCCAGCAGCTTAGGTACGAGAACTGAAGCTTTCTTT
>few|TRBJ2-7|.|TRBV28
CASSLYGQSQPYEQYF
TGTGCCAGCAGTTTATACGGACAGAGCCAACCCTACGAGCAGTACTTC
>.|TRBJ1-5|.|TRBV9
CASSGGPNQPQHF
TGTGCCAGCAGCGGCGGCCCGAATCAGCCCCAGCATTTT
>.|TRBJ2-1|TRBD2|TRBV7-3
CASSSGLAGGYNEQFF
TGTGCCAGCAGCTCGGGACTAGCGGGGGGCTACAATGAGCAGTTCTTC
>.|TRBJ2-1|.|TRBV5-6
CASSSLVDIYNEQFF
TGTGCCAGCAGCTCACTAGTGGATATATACAATGAGCAGTTCTTC
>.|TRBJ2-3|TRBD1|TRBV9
CASSVVRTGADTQYF
TGTGCCAGCAGCGTAGTGAGGACAGGCGCAGATACGCAGTATTTT
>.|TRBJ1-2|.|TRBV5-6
CASSLTVNYGYTF
TGTGCCAGCAGCTTAACGGTTAACTATGGCTACACCTTC
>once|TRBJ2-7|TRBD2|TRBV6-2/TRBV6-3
CASSPGTIFEQYF
TGTGCCAGCAGCCCCGGGACTATATTCGAGCAGTACTTC
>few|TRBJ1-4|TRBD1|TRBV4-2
CASSQEIRGREKLFF
TGTGCCAGCAGCCAAGAGATCAGGGGGCGTGAAAAACTGTTTTTT
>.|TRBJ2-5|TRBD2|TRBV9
CASSVGTSGGTRTETQYF
TGTGCCAGCAGCGTAGGGACTAGCGGGGGCACACGCACGGAGACCCAGTACTTC
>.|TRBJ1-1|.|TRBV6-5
CASSPRLYPNTEAFF
TGTGCCAGCAGTCCCCGGCTTTACCCTAACACTGAAGCTTTCTTT
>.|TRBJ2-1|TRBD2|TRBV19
CASSKQIGLADYNEQFF
TGTGCCAGTAGTAAGCAAATAGGACTAGCGGACTACAATGAGCAGTTCTTC
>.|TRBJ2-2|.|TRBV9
CASSVSPQTGELFF
TGTGCCAGCAGCGTCTCCCCCCAAACCGGGGAGCTGTTTTTT